Listed below are T cell receptor beta chains from one sample, sequenced in a study of shared clonotypes between healthy human individuals. Repertoires were generated with immunoSEQ multiplex PCR, while TCRdb's copy carries only in-frame clones and drops some. Here the sample spans approximately 1,000,000 clones, around three quarters being singletons. Input material: memory CD4+ T cells from PBMCs. The origin of the receptors is a man aged 18 to 29 in good health. Some clones in this sample may be carry-over from other donors' samples. Each CDR3 is given without its conserved first and last residue. A D gene is named only where the DNA matches it firmly.

d_call v_call cdr3_aa
. TRBV7-3 ASSLTMGNEQY
TRBD1 TRBV6-5 ASSRQGSNQPQH
TRBD1 TRBV7-3 ASSVDRGREQY
TRBD2 TRBV5-1 ASSLQAGVADTQY
TRBD1 TRBV14 ASSQATGGIWLEQY
TRBD1 TRBV11-2 ASSFLRTGPVHEQY
. TRBV5-4 ASRPPTAETQY
TRBD2 TRBV5-1 ASSLGTSGSGADTQY
. TRBV5-1 ASSLRGQRVSYEQY
TRBD2 TRBV5-1 ASSPGTSGRSTGELF
TRBD1 TRBV19 ASSILGDRAEAF
TRBD1 TRBV6-1 ASSGPLGQGAPYEQY
. TRBV7-9 ASSLVGEANEQF
TRBD2 TRBV28 ASTGLAGVEQF
. TRBV9 ASSVAPANYGYT
. TRBV20-1 SASRGDTQY
TRBD2 TRBV6-1 ASSESLAEFLEQY
TRBD2 TRBV18 ASSPLGGETQY
. TRBV28 ASSDRPEGYT
TRBD2 TRBV2 ASSGLAGPYEQY
. TRBV21-1 ASSKGLSGRLHEQY